The source of this T cell receptor beta chain is a study of regulatory T cells in long-lasting Graves disease. Study findings and constraints: Sampling was limited to peripheral blood rather than thyroid tissue.

CDR3 regions were amplified by Arm-PCR using iRepertoire HTBI primers to build TCR beta libraries. MiXCR was run by TCRdb on the multiplex PCR reads, yielding one entry per CDR3 protein. This sample carries 400,000 to 500,000 distinct CDR3 sequences, approximately 16% of them seen once, and the ten largest clones take 20% to 25%. As to this clonotype: Its antigen is unknown.

This sample's time point: newly diagnosed GD, antithyroid drugs for less than 3 months. Generation of the TCR library employed RNA extracted from PBMCs. V was pared by 8 bases and J by 0 bases, with 19 bases between. Germline-derived CDR1 and CDR2 are SNHLY and FYNNEI. This CDR3 is built from 16 residues. The sample also formed part of further work on T cells in Graves' hyperthyroidism and ophthalmopathy. That source adds: Diagnosis of hyperthyroidism was new in patients aged 18 to 65, and its duration was under 2 months. The study excluded patients with uncontrolled infection, other autoimmune disease, pregnancy or lactation. Ophthalmopathy prediction by the model preceded onset by a median 6.5 months.

The rearrangement links TRBV2 to TRBJ1-1; D not certain. The sequencing here drew on peripheral blood mononuclear cells (PBMCs), taken at new diagnosis, from a patient treated with antithyroid drugs. The receptor comes from a woman between 18 and 29 years old with Graves disease. CDR3 bases: TGTGCCAGCTCACGAGCCGGGCCAAAAATGAACACTGAAGCTTTCTTT. It is translated as CASSRAGPKMNTEAFF.